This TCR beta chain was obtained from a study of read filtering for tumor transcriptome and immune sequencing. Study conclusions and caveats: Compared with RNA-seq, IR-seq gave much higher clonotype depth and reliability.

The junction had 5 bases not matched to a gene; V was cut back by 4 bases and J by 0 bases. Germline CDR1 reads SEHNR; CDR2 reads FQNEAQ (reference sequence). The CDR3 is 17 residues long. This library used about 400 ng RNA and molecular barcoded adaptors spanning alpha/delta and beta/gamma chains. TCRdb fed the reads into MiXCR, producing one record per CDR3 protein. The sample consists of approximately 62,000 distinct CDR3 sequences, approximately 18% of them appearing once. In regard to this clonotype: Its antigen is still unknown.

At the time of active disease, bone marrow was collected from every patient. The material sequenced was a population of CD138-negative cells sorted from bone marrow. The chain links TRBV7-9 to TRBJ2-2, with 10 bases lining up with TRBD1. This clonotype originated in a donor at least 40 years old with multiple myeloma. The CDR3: CASSSTGTGANTGELFF. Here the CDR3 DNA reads TGTGCCAGCAGCTCTACCGGGACAGGGGCGAACACCGGGGAGCTGTTTTTT.